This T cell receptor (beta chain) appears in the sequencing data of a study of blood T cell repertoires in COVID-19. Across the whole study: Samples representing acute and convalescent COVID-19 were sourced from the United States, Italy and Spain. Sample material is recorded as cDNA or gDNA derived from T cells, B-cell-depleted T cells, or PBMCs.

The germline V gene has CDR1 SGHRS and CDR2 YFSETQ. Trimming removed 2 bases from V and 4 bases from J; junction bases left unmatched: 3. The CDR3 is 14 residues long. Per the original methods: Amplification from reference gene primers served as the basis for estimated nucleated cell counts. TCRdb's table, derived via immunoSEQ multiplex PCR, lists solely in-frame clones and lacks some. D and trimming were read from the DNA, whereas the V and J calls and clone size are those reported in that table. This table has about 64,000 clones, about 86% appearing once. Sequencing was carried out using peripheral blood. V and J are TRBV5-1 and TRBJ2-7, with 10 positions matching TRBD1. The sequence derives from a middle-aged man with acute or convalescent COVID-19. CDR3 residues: CASSFPGQGYEQYF. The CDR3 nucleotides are TGCGCCAGCAGCTTTCCGGGACAGGGGTACGAGCAGTACTTC.